Listed below are T cell receptor beta chains from one sample, sequenced in a study of cytomegalovirus exposure and HLA in healthy donors. Libraries were prepared by immunoSEQ multiplex PCR; TCRdb keeps only in-frame clonotypes and omits some of them. The sample's table shows over 150,000 clones. Material for sequencing was PBMCs. The receptors come from a boy between 10 and 17 years old in good health and CMV-seronegative. CDR3s include the opening cysteine and the closing phenylalanine or tryptophan. Fields, in order: V gene, J gene, CDR3 protein.

TRBV30	TRBJ1-2	CAWSQDRGLYGYTF
TRBV19	TRBJ1-5	CASSLAARISNQPQHF
TRBV6-1	TRBJ1-2	CASSDPGQETYGYTF
TRBV7-9	TRBJ2-5	CASRLEGGETQYF
TRBV5-1	TRBJ2-3	CASRFTGGGTDTQYF
TRBV27	TRBJ2-7	CASSPQGNYEQYF
TRBV5-1	TRBJ2-3	CASSIGGDTDTQYF
TRBV19	TRBJ2-3	CASAPRQGGTDTQYF
TRBV7-3	TRBJ2-1	CASSFLSSGGKNYNEQFF
TRBV19	TRBJ1-5	CASSISRQPQHF
TRBV7-2	TRBJ2-7	CASSLELSASYEQYF
TRBV5-6	TRBJ2-7	CASSLRGRYYEQYF
TRBV11-2	TRBJ1-6	CASSLSTGSRSPLHF
TRBV11-2	TRBJ1-1	CASSLGANTEAFF
TRBV27	TRBJ1-1	CASSSTGGAFTEAFF
TRBV6-4	TRBJ2-3	CASSDCRPPNLLTSGVADTQYF
TRBV12-2	TRBJ2-1	CATGEGGYNEQFF
TRBV6-1	TRBJ1-2	CASSESRRGTANYGYTF
TRBV19	TRBJ1-1	CASSIDGTVSTEAFF
TRBV27	TRBJ1-1	CASSDGQGFNWNTEAFF
TRBV6-5	TRBJ1-1	CASSAGTGYSEAFF
TRBV13	TRBJ2-2	CASSQTGELFF
TRBV15	TRBJ2-1	CATSPGLIDEQFF
TRBV5-1	TRBJ1-2	CASSSKRDSNYGYTF
TRBV5-1	TRBJ1-2	CASSFGGGMYGYTF
TRBV21-1	TRBJ1-1	CASSYRATMNTEAFF
TRBV6-6	TRBJ1-3	CASSYRGRSGNTIYF
TRBV7-3	TRBJ1-5	CASSRDRNQPQHF
TRBV6-5	TRBJ1-5	CASSWRGANQPQHF
TRBV7-3	TRBJ2-1	CASSLRLAGGLSEQFF
TRBV7-2	TRBJ1-1	CASSRRPRQGQTEAFF
TRBV4-3	TRBJ2-2	CASSQQARGLVNTGELFF
TRBV6-5	TRBJ1-2	CATWQAVNYGYTF
TRBV6-6	TRBJ1-5	CASSYQGQASNQPQHF
TRBV18	TRBJ2-1	CASSQSPGQGYNEQFF
TRBV2	TRBJ1-1	CARTQGENTEAFF
TRBV6-6	TRBJ1-3	CASTALGHSGNTIYF
TRBV4-2	TRBJ1-2	CASSQDPGGFKDYGYTF
TRBV27	TRBJ1-5	CASSFLAGEEYQPQHF
TRBV4-1	TRBJ2-3	CASSFEAGDRASDTQYF
TRBV7-9	TRBJ2-5	CASSLGRGGEETQYF
TRBV7-2	TRBJ2-3	CASSFRLAGGSTDTQYF
TRBV9	TRBJ2-3	CASSETSEADTQYF
TRBV5-8	TRBJ1-1	CASSFGGQLNTEAFF
TRBV27	TRBJ1-5	CASSFSGGLGQPQHF
TRBV6-4	TRBJ1-1	CASRRQGGTEAFF
TRBV18	TRBJ1-1	CASSPAAGMGTEAFF
TRBV7-9	TRBJ1-3	CASARGSRGNTIYF
TRBV9	TRBJ2-5	CASSVGLAISETQYF
TRBV7-3	TRBJ2-1	CASSLSRRGVGYDEQFF
TRBV19	TRBJ1-3	CATADRGDNTIYF